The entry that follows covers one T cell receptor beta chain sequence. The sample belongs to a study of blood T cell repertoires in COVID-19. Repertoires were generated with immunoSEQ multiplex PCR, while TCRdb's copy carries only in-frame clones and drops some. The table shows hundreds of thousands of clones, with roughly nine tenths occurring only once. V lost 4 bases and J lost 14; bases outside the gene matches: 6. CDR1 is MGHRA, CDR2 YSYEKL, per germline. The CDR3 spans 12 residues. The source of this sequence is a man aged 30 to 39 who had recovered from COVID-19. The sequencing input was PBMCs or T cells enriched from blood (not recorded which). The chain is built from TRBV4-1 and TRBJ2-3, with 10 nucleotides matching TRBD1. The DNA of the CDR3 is TGCGCCAGCAGCCCCCCGGGACAGGGGATGTATTTT. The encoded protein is CASSPPGQGMYF.